Following are 30 T cell receptor beta chains from one sample sequenced in a study of OX40 agonist ivuxolimab in advanced cancers. Here immunoSEQ multiplex PCR was the method, and the copy in TCRdb shows in-frame clones only, minus some. This table holds 48,000 or so clones, 75% to 85% found once. The sample was CD4+ or CD8+ T cells sorted from blood, taken in a trial of the OX40 agonist ivuxolimab. The receptors come from an adult with an advanced solid tumor such as melanoma, head and neck, liver or kidney cancer.

The chain joins TRBV2 to TRBJ2-7; TRBD1 matches 7 bases. Germline lookup yields CDR1 SNHLY and CDR2 FYNNEI. This CDR3 is 14 amino acids long. V shed 4 bases and J 2 bases; nucleotides not matched to a gene: 5. CDR3 sequence: CASSGNRGAYEQYF. CDR3 DNA: TGTGCCAGCAGTGGTAACAGGGGCGCCTACGAGCAGTACTTC.

The V gene is TRBV7-8, the J gene TRBJ1-4; D may be TRBD1 (6 bases). The germline CDR1 and CDR2 sequences are SGHVS and FQNEAQ. The length of the CDR3 is 14 residues. V was cut by 1 base and J by 7 bases, with 10 bases left in between. Here the CDR3 reads CASSLVGTLEKLFF. The DNA of the CDR3 is TGTGCCAGCAGCTTAGTGGGGACACTTGAAAAACTGTTTTTT.

This clone was observed a handful of times. The gene calls are TRBV27 and TRBJ2-3, with D uncertain. CDR1 and CDR2 (germline): MNHEY, SMNVEV (reference sequence). The V end lost 5 bases, the J end lost 2 bases, and 17 bases lay between the germline ends. This CDR3 spans 16 amino acids. The CDR3 nucleotides are TGTGCCAGCAGTCCCCCCCTTGGGATTTTCACAGATACGCAGTATTTT. Residues: CASSPPLGIFTDTQYF.

The V and J genes are TRBV21-1 and TRBJ1-6; the DNA was not compared with TRBD1, the D call given in the table. TRBV21-1 is given as a pseudogene. The CDR3 runs to 16 residues. DNA for the CDR3: TGTGCCAGCAGCAAAGGTGCTGGGACAGGCAATTCACCCCTCCACTTT. This sequence encodes CASSKGAGTGNSPLHF.

The rearrangement links TRBV2 to TRBJ1-5; 12 nucleotides match TRBD1. The CDR3 runs 14 residues. Germline V gene sequence: CDR1 SNHLY, CDR2 FYNNEI. V shed 10 bases and J 6 bases; nucleotides not matched to a gene: 7. CDR3 amino acids: CATQGQGAPQPQHF. The CDR3, as DNA: TGTGCCACCCAGGGACAGGGGGCGCCTCAGCCCCAGCATTTT.

The rearrangement uses TRBV28 and TRBJ1-6; 9 bases are a match to TRBD1. Germline trimming cut 3 bases from V and 7 bases from J; bases unmatched to any gene: 4. Germline V gene lookup returns CDR1 MDHEN and CDR2 SYDVKM. The length of the CDR3 is 15 residues. The CDR3 DNA is TGTGCCAGCAGTTTCACAGGGGGCGGGAATTCACCCCTCCACTTT. It specifies CASSFTGGGNSPLHF.

For the CDR3, the DNA is TGTGCCAGCAGCAGGGGTATATACGAGCAGTACTTC. Encoded protein: CASSRGIYEQYF. The V and J genes are TRBV5-8 and TRBJ2-7; the D gene is possibly TRBD1 (5 bases). Between the trimmed V and J ends, which lost 4 bases and 4 bases, there was a span of 9 bases. The CDR3 covers 12 residues. From germline, CDR1 is SGHTS and CDR2 YDEGEE.

This clone was recorded once. This chain uses TRBV7-9 with TRBJ1-2; D is perhaps TRBD1 (6 bases). The CDR3 is 13 residues long. The V end lost 7 bases, the J end lost 6 bases, and 15 bases lay between the germline ends. CDR1 and CDR2 (germline): SEHNR, FQNEAQ (reference sequence). The CDR3 region is CASKRRGADGYTF. The CDR3 DNA reads as TGTGCCAGCAAAAGACGGGGGGCGGATGGCTACACCTTC. The variable domain in full, completed from reference TRBV7-9 and TRBJ1-2, reads DTGVSQNPRHKITKRGQNVTFRCDPISEHNRLYWYRQTLGQGPEFLTYFQNEAQLEKSRLLSDRFSAERPKGSFSTLEIQRTEQGDSAMYLCASKRRGADGYTFGSGTRLTVV.

This clone occurred once. J is TRBJ2-7 and V is TRBV10-3, with 11 bases lining up with TRBD1. V gave up 9 bases and J gave up 3 bases; unmatched junction bases: 7. Per the germline V gene, CDR1 is ENHRY and CDR2 is SYGVKD. This CDR3 is 14 amino acids long. In DNA, the CDR3 is TGTGCCATAAGGGCCGGGACAGGGGGCTACGAGCAGTACTTC. It codes for CAIRAGTGGYEQYF.

The chain is built from TRBV7-2 and TRBJ2-1; D ambiguous. The CDR3 has 13 amino acids. CDR1 is SGHTA and CDR2 is FQGNSA in the germline V gene. The germline V and J ends were trimmed by 3 bases and 7 bases, with 10 bases remaining between them. CDR3 loop: CASSFNRLNEQFF. The CDR3 DNA reads TGTGCCAGCAGCTTTAATAGGCTGAATGAGCAGTTCTTC.

V is TRBV5-6 and J is TRBJ1-6; 12 bases line up with TRBD1. Germline loops: CDR1 SGHDT, CDR2 YYEEEE. Trimming took 0 bases from V and 11 from J; bases not matched to a gene: 6. The CDR3 sequence is 16 residues long. The CDR3: CASSLVRGQGATPLHF. Written as DNA, the CDR3 is TGTGCCAGCAGCTTGGTGAGGGGACAGGGGGCTACACCCCTCCACTTT.

A remark on this clone: Distinct nucleotide sequences in the sample also encode this CDR3. The genes are TRBV7-2 and TRBJ2-1; D unclear. The V and J ends lost 2 bases and 6 bases respectively, with 14 bases between them. This CDR3 has 15 amino acids. The germline gives CDR1 SGHTA, CDR2 FQGNSA. For the CDR3, the DNA is TGTGCCAGCAGCTTACTTACCCAGCGACGCAATGAGCAGTTCTTC. Translation: CASSLLTQRRNEQFF. Full variable domain (outside the CDR3, taken from reference TRBV7-2 and TRBJ2-1): GAGVSQSPSNKVTEKGKDVELRCDPISGHTALYWYRQSLGQGLEFLIYFQGNSAPDKSGLPSDRFSAERTGGSVSTLTIQRTQQEDSAVYLCASSLLTQRRNEQFFGPGTRLTVL.

This chain links TRBV6-1 with TRBJ1-4, with D uncertain. The ends were cut back, 0 bases at V and 1 base at J, with 9 bases in the middle. CDR1 MNHNS and CDR2 SASEGT come from the germline V gene. The CDR3 runs to 16 residues. As DNA, the CDR3 is TGTGCCAGCAGTGAAGCGCTGGCAAGAACTAATGAAAAACTGTTTTTT. Translated: CASSEALARTNEKLFF.

V and J are TRBV18 and TRBJ2-7; the D gene is possibly TRBD1 (6 bases). The CDR3 contains 15 residues. Germline V gene sequence: CDR1 KGHSH, CDR2 LQKENI. Trimming took off 4 bases at V and 2 bases at J, with 15 bases between the two ends. For the CDR3, the DNA is TGTGCCAGCTCACTATCACAGGGCCCAACCTACGAGCAGTACTTC. This translates into CASSLSQGPTYEQYF.

The genes are TRBV2 and TRBJ2-6; unclear D gene. This CDR3 spans 17 amino acids. V shed 6 bases and J shed 0 bases, with 15 bases lying between them. The germline V gene has CDR1 SNHLY and CDR2 FYNNEI. The chain's CDR3 is CASRKTDAASGANVLTF. DNA for the CDR3: TGTGCCAGCAGAAAAACGGACGCCGCCTCTGGGGCCAACGTCCTGACTTTC.

This rearrangement joins TRBV5-6 to TRBJ2-1; D gene ambiguous. V was clipped by 2 bases and J by 10 bases, with 7 bases between them. The CDR3 is 11 amino acids. The germline CDR1 and CDR2 sequences are SGHDT and YYEEEE. The CDR3 DNA sequence: TGTGCCAGCAGCTTAAGCCGGGAGCAGTTCTTC. This sequence encodes CASSLSREQFF.

This chain joins TRBV19 and TRBJ2-6; unclear D gene. Trimming pared 4 bases from V and 4 bases from J, leaving 8 bases between. The CDR3 has 14 residues. CDR1 and CDR2 (germline): LNHDA, SQIVND (reference sequence). CDR3 sequence reads: CASSSPGGANVLTF. CDR3 DNA sequence: TGTGCCAGTAGTAGTCCCGGCGGGGCCAACGTCCTGACTTTC. The full variable domain, completed using reference TRBV19 and TRBJ2-6, is DGGITQSPKYLFRKEGQNVTLSCEQNLNHDAMYWYRQDPGQGLRLIYYSQIVNDFQKGDIAEGYSVSREKKESFPLTVTSAQKNPTAFYLCASSSPGGANVLTFGAGSRLTVL.

The chain joins TRBV14 to TRBJ1-2; no reliable D call. The V gene lost 6 bases and the J gene lost 8 bases, with 22 bases spanning the gap. Germline V gives CDR1 SGHDN, CDR2 FVKESK. There are 15 residues in the CDR3. For the CDR3, the DNA is TGTGCCAGCAGTCCTCACCCGAGACCCGACCGGGGCTACACCTTC. It codes for CASSPHPRPDRGYTF.

V and J are TRBV7-2 and TRBJ1-2, with 9 nucleotides matching TRBD1. Per the germline V gene, CDR1 is SGHTA and CDR2 is FQGNSA. This CDR3 has 16 amino acids. V lost 7 bases and J lost 7; bases outside the gene matches: 16. The CDR3 protein is CASTLGQGATQGGYTF. In DNA, the CDR3 is TGTGCCAGCACCCTGGGACAGGGAGCGACTCAGGGTGGCTACACCTTC.

The sample holds a few counts of this clone. The chain uses TRBV7-2 and TRBJ2-1; 9 bases map to TRBD1. V shed 4 bases, J shed 7 bases, and the junction held 8 bases outside the gene matches. Germline V gives CDR1 SGHTA, CDR2 FQGNSA. This CDR3 has 15 amino acids. The CDR3 protein is CASSSRDRVGNEQFF. The DNA of the CDR3 is TGTGCCAGCAGCTCCCGGGACAGGGTGGGGAATGAGCAGTTCTTC. The variable domain in full, completed from reference TRBV7-2 and TRBJ2-1, reads GAGVSQSPSNKVTEKGKDVELRCDPISGHTALYWYRQSLGQGLEFLIYFQGNSAPDKSGLPSDRFSAERTGGSVSTLTIQRTQQEDSAVYLCASSSRDRVGNEQFFGPGTRLTVL.

The rearrangement uses TRBV29-1 and TRBJ2-1; 9 nucleotides agree with TRBD2. The germline CDR1 and CDR2 sequences are SQVTM and ANQGSEA. The CDR3 spans 11 residues. Trimming cost V 8 bases and J 10 bases; bases outside gene matches: 6. The CDR3 nucleotides are TGCAGCACCAGCGGGGGGAGGGAGCAGTTCTTC. Protein sequence: CSTSGGREQFF.

This clone was detected once. In DNA form, the CDR3 reads TGTGCCAGCAGCCAAGATTTGCAGGGGGCGCGTAACTACACCTTC. It specifies CASSQDLQGARNYTF. V usage is TRBV4-2 and J usage is TRBJ1-2; TRBD1 aligns across 8 bases. Germline V lookup: CDR1 LGHNA, CDR2 YNFKEQ. V dropped 0 bases and J dropped 10; count of bases not matched to a gene: 10. The CDR3 is 15 amino acids.

This clone was recorded only once. The rearrangement joins TRBV30 to TRBJ1-4, with unresolved D. The CDR3 covers 14 residues. V was clipped by 1 base and J by 3 bases, with 9 bases between them. Germline CDR1 is GTSNPN and CDR2 is SVGIG (reference sequence). CDR3 nucleotides: TGTGCCTGGAGTGAAGGACCCCCTAATGAAAAACTGTTTTTT. Protein sequence: CAWSEGPPNEKLFF.

The chain joins TRBV4-3 to TRBJ2-5; the match to TRBD2 covers 12 bases. CDR1 is LGHNA and CDR2 is YSLEER in the germline V gene. The CDR3 has 17 amino acids. The V segment lost 0 bases and the J segment 4 bases; nucleotides outside the gene matches: 6. The CDR3 region is CASSQEGLAGGRETQYF. The CDR3, as DNA: TGCGCCAGCAGCCAAGAGGGGCTAGCGGGGGGGCGAGAGACCCAGTACTTC.

The V call is TRBV19, the J call TRBJ2-1; TRBD1 might be the D (5 bases). Deletions cut 5 bases from V and 4 bases from J, with 9 bases between. CDR3 size: 13 residues. Germline assignment: CDR1 LNHDA and CDR2 SQIVND (reference sequence). CDR3 coding DNA: TGTGCCAGTAGTCCCGGACAATACAATGAGCAGTTCTTC. The encoded protein is CASSPGQYNEQFF.

The rearrangement joins TRBV7-2 to TRBJ2-3; possible D gene TRBD1, 6 bases. The CDR3 covers 17 residues. Germline-derived CDR1 and CDR2 are SGHTA and FQGNSA. V shed 4 bases and J shed 3 bases, with 20 bases lying between them. CDR3 amino acids: CASSWTGTNLKTDTQYF. The CDR3 DNA reads as TGTGCCAGCAGCTGGACCGGGACAAATTTAAAAACAGATACGCAGTATTTT.

This clone was seen a single time. CDR3 sequence reads: CASSPAGQETQYF. The CDR3 DNA sequence: TGTGCCAGCAGCCCTGCCGGACAAGAGACCCAGTACTTC. The chain couples TRBV11-2 to TRBJ2-5; D gene uncertain. Germline-derived CDR1 and CDR2 are SGHAT and FQNNGV. V was trimmed by 5 bases and J by 2 bases, leaving 9 bases between them. CDR3 length: 13 amino acids.

The chain joins TRBV5-1 to TRBJ2-3; D is tentatively TRBD1 or TRBD2 (6 bases each). Germline values: CDR1 SGHRS, CDR2 YFSETQ. V gave up 1 base and J gave up 4 bases, with 10 bases separating them. The CDR3 runs 14 residues. The CDR3 DNA is TGCGCCAGCAGCTTGAGGGGGGTCGCAGATACGCAGTATTTT. This encodes CASSLRGVADTQYF.

This clone was observed a handful of times. The gene calls are TRBV7-9 and TRBJ2-1; 12 bases match TRBD1. V shed 5 bases, J shed 6 bases, and the junction held 11 bases outside the gene matches. This CDR3 comprises 17 residues. The germline CDR1 and CDR2 sequences are SEHNR and FQNEAQ (reference sequence). The CDR3 region has the DNA TGTGCCAGCAGCACCCGGTCCGGGACAGGGGGCCCCAATGAGCAGTTCTTC. As protein: CASSTRSGTGGPNEQFF.

J is TRBJ2-7 and V is TRBV7-2, with D perhaps given as TRBD1 or TRBD2 (5 bases each). Trimming removed 2 bases from V and 10 bases from J, with 15 bases in between. There are 13 residues in the CDR3. Germline CDR1 SGHTA, CDR2 FQGNSA. The CDR3, as DNA: TGTGCCAGCAGCTTACGCCGGGACGGGAAACAGTACTTC. Amino acids: CASSLRRDGKQYF.